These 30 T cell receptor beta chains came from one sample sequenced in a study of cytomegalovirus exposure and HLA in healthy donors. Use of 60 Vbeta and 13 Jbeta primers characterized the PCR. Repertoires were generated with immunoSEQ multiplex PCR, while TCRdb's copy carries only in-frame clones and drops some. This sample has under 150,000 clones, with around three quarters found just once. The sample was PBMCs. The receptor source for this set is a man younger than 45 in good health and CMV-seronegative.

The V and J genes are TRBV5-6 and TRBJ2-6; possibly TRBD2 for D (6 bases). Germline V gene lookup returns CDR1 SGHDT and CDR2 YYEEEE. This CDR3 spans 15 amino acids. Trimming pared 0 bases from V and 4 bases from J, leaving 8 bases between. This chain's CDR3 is CASSLEGRGANVLTF. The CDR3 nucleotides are TGTGCCAGCAGCTTGGAAGGGAGGGGGGCCAACGTCCTGACTTTC.

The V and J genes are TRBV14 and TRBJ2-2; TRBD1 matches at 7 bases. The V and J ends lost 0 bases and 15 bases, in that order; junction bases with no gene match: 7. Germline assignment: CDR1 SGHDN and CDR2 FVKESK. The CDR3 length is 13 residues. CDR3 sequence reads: CASSQDLQGLVFF. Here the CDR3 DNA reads TGTGCCAGCAGCCAAGACTTACAGGGGTTGGTGTTTTTT.

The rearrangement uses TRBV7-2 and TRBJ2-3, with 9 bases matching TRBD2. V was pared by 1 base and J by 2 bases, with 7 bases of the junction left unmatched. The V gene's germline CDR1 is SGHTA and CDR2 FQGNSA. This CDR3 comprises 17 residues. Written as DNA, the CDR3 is TGTGCCAGCAGCTTAGTACAAGCGGGGGGACCCACAGATACGCAGTATTTT. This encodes CASSLVQAGGPTDTQYF. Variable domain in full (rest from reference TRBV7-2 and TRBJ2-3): GAGVSQSPSNKVTEKGKDVELRCDPISGHTALYWYRQSLGQGLEFLIYFQGNSAPDKSGLPSDRFSAERTGGSVSTLTIQRTQQEDSAVYLCASSLVQAGGPTDTQYFGPGTRLTVL.

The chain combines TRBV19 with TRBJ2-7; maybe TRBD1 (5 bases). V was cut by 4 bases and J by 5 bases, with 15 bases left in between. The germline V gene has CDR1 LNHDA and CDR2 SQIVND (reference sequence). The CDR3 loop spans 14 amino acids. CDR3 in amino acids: CASSTRTIGNEQYF. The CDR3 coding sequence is TGTGCCAGTAGTACCCGGACAATTGGAAACGAGCAGTACTTC.

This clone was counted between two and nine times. The CDR3 DNA is TGTGCCAGCAGCTTAGCGGGAGGTCTCAATCAGCCCCAGCATTTT. Protein product: CASSLAGGLNQPQHF. The chain employs TRBV7-6 and TRBJ1-5; no clear D gene. V lost 0 bases to trimming and J lost 3 bases, with 9 bases between them. In germline, CDR1 is SGHVS, CDR2 FNYEAQ. This CDR3 comprises 15 residues. Looking up the rest from reference TRBV7-6 and TRBJ1-5 gives the full variable domain: GAGVSQSPRYKVTKRGQDVALRCDPISGHVSLYWYRQALGQGPEFLTYFNYEAQQDKSGLPNDRFSAERPEGSISTLTIQRTEQRDSAMYRCASSLAGGLNQPQHFGDGTRLSIL.

The CDR3 sequence is CASSTDGTFYYGYTF. CDR3 in DNA: TGTGCCAGCAGTACAGACGGCACCTTTTACTATGGCTACACCTTC. This chain uses TRBV7-9 with TRBJ1-2, with D unclear. The V gene's germline CDR1 is SEHNR and CDR2 FQNEAQ (reference sequence). The CDR3 runs to 15 residues. V was clipped by 6 bases and J by 3 bases, with 17 bases between them.

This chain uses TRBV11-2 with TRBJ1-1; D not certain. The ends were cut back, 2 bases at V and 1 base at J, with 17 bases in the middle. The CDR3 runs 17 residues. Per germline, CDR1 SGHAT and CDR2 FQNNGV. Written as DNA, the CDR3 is TGTGCCAGCAGCTTAACCAGATCGCCCTTCCGGAACACTGAAGCTTTCTTT. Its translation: CASSLTRSPFRNTEAFF.

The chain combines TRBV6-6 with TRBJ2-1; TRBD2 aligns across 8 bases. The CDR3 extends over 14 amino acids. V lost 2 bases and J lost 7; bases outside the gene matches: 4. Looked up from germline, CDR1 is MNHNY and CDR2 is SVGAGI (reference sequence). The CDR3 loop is CASSYAVAGNEQFF. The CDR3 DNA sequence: TGTGCCAGCAGTTACGCGGTAGCGGGGAATGAGCAGTTCTTC.

CDR3 amino acids: CASSGPGEGEQYF. The CDR3 DNA sequence: TGTGCCAGCAGCGGCCCGGGAGAGGGGGAGCAGTACTTC. This sequence joins TRBV7-8 and TRBJ2-7; D is perhaps TRBD2 (6 bases). Germline CDR1 and CDR2: SGHVS and FQNEAQ. This CDR3 contains 13 residues. Trimming took 5 bases from V and 7 from J, leaving 15 bases between them.

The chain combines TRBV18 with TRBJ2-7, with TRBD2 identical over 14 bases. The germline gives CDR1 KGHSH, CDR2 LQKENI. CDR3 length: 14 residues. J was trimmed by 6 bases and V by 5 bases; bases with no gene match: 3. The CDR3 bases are TGTGCCAGCTCAAGGACTAGCGGGGGGTCCGAGCAGTACTTC. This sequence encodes CASSRTSGGSEQYF. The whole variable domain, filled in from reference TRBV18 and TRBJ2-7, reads NAGVMQNPRHLVRRRGQEARLRCSPMKGHSHVYWYRQLPEEGLKFMVYLQKENIIDESGMPKERFSAEFPKEGPSILRIQQVVRGDSAAYFCASSRTSGGSEQYFGPGTRLTVT.

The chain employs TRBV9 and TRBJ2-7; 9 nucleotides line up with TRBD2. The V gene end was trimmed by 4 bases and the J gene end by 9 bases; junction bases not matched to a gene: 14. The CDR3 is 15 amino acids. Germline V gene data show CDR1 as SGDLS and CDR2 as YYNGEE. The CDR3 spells CASSPWTSASGGQYF. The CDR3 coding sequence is TGTGCCAGCAGCCCTTGGACTAGCGCGTCGGGAGGGCAGTACTTC.

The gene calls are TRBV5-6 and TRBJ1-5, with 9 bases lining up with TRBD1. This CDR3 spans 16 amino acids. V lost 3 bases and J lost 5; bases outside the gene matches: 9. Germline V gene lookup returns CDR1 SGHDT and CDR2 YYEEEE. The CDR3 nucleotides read TGTGCCAGCAGCTGGGGACTTACAGGGGGCGATCAGCCCCAGCATTTT. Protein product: CASSWGLTGGDQPQHF.

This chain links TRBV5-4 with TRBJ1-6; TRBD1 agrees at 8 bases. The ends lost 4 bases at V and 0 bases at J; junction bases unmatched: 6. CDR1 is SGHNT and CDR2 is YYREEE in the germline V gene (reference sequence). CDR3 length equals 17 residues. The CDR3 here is CASSAQGASSYNSPLHF. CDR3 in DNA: TGTGCCAGCAGCGCGCAGGGGGCGAGCTCCTATAATTCACCCCTCCACTTT.

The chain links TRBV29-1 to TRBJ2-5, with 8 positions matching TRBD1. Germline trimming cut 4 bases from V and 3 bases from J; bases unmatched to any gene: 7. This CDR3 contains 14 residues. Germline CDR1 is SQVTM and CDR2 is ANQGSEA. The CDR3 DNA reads TGCAGCGTTGTCCCACAGGGGGTGAAAGAGACCCAGTACTTC. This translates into CSVVPQGVKETQYF. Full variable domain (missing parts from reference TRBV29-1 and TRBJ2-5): SAVISQKPSRDICQRGTSLTIQCQVDSQVTMMFWYRQQPGQSLTLIATANQGSEATYESGFVIDKFPISRPNLTFSTLTVSNMSPEDSSIYLCSVVPQGVKETQYFGPGTRLLVL.

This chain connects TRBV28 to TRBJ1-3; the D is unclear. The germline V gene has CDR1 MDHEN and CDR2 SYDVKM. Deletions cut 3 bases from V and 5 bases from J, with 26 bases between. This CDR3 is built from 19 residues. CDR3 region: CASSFPLGKGEAGRNTIYF. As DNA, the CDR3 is TGTGCCAGCAGTTTTCCTCTGGGGAAGGGAGAAGCGGGGAGAAACACCATATATTTT. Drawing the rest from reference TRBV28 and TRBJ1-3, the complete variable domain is DVKVTQSSRYLVKRTGEKVFLECVQDMDHENMFWYRQDPGLGLRLIYFSYDVKMKEKGDIPEGYSVSREKKERFSLILESASTNQTSMYLCASSFPLGKGEAGRNTIYFGEGSWLTVV.

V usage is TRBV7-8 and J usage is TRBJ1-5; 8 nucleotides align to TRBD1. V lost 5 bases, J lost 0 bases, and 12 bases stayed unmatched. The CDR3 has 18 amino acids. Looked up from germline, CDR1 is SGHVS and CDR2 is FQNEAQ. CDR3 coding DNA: TGTGCCAGCAGCCCCAGAACAGGGGGAACCCGTAGCAATCAGCCCCAGCATTTT. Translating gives CASSPRTGGTRSNQPQHF.

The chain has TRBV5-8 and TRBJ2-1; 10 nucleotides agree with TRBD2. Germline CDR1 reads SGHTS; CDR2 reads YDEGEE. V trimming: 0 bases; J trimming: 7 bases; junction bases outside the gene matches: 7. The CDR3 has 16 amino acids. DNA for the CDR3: TGTGCCAGCAGCTTGGGAGCGGGAGGGCTTTGGAATGAGCAGTTCTTC. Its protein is CASSLGAGGLWNEQFF. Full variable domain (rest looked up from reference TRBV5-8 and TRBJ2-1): EAGVTQSPTHLIKTRGQQATLRCSPISGHTSVYWYQQALGLGLQFLLWYDEGEERNRGNFPPRFSGRQFPNYSSELNVNALELEDSALYLCASSLGAGGLWNEQFFGPGTRLTVL.

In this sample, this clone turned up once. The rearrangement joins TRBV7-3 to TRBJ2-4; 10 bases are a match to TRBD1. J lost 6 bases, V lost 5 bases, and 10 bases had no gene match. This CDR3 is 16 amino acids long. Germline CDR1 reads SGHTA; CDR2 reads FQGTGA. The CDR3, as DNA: TGTGCCAGCAGCCTACTAGGTGGGACAGGGGTAAACATTCAGTACTTC. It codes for CASSLLGGTGVNIQYF. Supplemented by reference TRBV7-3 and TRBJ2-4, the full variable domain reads GAGVSQTPSNKVTEKGKYVELRCDPISGHTALYWYRQSLGQGPEFLIYFQGTGAADDSGLPNDRFFAVRPEGSVSTLKIQRTERGDSAVYLCASSLLGGTGVNIQYFGAGTRLSVL.

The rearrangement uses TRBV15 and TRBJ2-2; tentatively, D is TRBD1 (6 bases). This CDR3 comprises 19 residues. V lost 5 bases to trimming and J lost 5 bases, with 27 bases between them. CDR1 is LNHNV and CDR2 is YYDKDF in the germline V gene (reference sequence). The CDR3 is CATSPRGRLAGGWTGELFF. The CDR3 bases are TGTGCCACCAGCCCAAGGGGGAGACTGGCGGGCGGATGGACCGGGGAGCTGTTTTTT.

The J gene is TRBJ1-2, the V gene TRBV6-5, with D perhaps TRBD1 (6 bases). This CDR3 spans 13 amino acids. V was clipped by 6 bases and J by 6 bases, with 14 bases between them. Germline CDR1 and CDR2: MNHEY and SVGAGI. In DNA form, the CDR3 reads TGTGCCAGCAGGGTTTCACAGGGAAATGGCTACACCTTC. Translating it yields CASRVSQGNGYTF.

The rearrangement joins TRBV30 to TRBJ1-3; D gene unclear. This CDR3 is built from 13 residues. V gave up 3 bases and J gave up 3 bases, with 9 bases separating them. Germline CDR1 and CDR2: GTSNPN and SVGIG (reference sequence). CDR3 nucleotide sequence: TGTGCCTGGAGGAAGGCGGGTGGAAACACCATATATTTT. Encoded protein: CAWRKAGGNTIYF. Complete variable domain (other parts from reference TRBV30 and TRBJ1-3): SQTIHQWPATLVQPVGSPLSLECTVEGTSNPNLYWYRQAAGRGLQLLFYSVGIGQISSEVPQNLSASRPQDRQFILSSKKLLLSDSGFYLCAWRKAGGNTIYFGEGSWLTVV.

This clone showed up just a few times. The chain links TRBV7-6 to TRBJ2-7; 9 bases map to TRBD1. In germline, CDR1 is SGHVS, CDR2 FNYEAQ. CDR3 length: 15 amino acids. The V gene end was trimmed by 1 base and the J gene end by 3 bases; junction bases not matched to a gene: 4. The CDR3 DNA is TGTGCCAGCAGCTTAGAGGGGACAGGGCTCTACGAGCAGTACTTC. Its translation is CASSLEGTGLYEQYF.

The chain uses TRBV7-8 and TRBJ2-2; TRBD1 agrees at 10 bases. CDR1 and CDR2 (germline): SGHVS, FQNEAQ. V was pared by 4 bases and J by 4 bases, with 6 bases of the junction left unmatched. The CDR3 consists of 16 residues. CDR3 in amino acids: CASSSSRTGGTGELFF. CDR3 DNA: TGTGCCAGCAGCTCATCGCGGACAGGGGGCACCGGGGAGCTGTTTTTT.

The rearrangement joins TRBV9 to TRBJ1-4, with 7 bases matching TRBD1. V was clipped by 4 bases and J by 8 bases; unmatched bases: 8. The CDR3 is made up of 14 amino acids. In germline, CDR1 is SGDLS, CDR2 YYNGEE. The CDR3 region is CASSQRDSWEKLFF. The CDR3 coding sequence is TGTGCCAGCAGCCAAAGGGACAGCTGGGAAAAACTGTTTTTT. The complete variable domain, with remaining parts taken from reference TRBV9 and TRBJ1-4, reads DSGVTQTPKHLITATGQRVTLRCSPRSGDLSVYWYQQSLDQGLQFLIQYYNGEERAKGNILERFSAQQFPDLHSELNLSSLELGDSALYFCASSQRDSWEKLFFGSGTQLSVL.

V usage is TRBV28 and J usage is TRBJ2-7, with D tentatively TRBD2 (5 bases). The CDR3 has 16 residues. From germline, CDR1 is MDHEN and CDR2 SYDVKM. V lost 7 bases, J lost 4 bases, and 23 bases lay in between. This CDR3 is CASTSPGTGDRYEQYF. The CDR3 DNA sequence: TGTGCCAGCACCTCCCCAGGAACCGGGGATCGTTACGAGCAGTACTTC.

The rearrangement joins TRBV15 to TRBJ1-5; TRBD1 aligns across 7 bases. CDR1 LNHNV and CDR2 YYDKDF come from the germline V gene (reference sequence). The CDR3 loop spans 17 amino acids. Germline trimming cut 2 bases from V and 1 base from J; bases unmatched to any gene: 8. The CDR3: CATSRQRTGASNQPQHF. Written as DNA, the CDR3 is TGTGCCACCAGCAGACAACGGACAGGAGCGAGCAATCAGCCCCAGCATTTT.

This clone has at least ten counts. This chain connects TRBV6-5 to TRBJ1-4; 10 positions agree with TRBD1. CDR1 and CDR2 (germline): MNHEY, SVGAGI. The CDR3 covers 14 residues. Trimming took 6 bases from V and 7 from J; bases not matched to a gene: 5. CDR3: CASSGTGESEKLFF. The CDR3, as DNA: TGTGCCAGCAGCGGGACAGGGGAGTCTGAAAAACTGTTTTTT.

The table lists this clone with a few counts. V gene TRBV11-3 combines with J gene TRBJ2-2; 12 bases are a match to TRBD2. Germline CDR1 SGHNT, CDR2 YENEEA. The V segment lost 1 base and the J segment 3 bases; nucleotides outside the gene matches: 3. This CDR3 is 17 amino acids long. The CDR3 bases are TGTGCCAGCAGCTTAGTACTAGCGGGAGGTTACACCGGGGAGCTGTTTTTT. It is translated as CASSLVLAGGYTGELFF.

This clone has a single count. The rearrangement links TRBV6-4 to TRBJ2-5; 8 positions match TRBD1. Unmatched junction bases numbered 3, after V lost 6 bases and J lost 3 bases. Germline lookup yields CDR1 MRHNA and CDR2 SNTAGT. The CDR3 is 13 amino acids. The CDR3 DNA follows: TGTGCCAGCAGATCAGGGGGCGAAGAGACCCAGTACTTC. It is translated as CASRSGGEETQYF.

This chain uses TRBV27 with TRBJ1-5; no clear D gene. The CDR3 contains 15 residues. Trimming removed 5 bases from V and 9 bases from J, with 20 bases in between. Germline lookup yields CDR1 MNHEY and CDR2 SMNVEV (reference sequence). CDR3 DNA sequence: TGTGCCAGCAGTCCCCGTGGAGGGTTTGTTCCGCCCCAGCATTTT. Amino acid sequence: CASSPRGGFVPPQHF.